This T cell receptor (beta chain) was recorded in a study of blood T cells in healthy people across ages. General study results and limits: Without sorted subsets, naive and antigen-experienced compartments could not be conclusively compared.

A minimum of 6.5 million PBMCs was isolated per sample. Sample-barcoded 5' priming and a J-beta primer mix drove a second PCR of roughly 7 to 11 cycles. TCRdb passed the 5' RACE reads through MiXCR, listing each CDR3 protein once. This sample yields 600,000 or so distinct CDR3 sequences, of which approximately 30% are seen a single time; less than 20% belongs to the top ten. This clonotype was detected ten times or more. Its antigen is undetermined. Germline CDR1 is SGHAT and CDR2 is FQNNGV. The ends were cut back, 0 bases at V and 2 bases at J, with 11 bases in the middle. CDR3 size: 15 residues. The TCR sequence derives from a woman older than 75 in good health. This rearrangement joins TRBV11-2 to TRBJ2-7; D is undetermined. The sample comprised blood. The CDR3 DNA is TGTGCCAGCAGCTTAGATTCGGCAGACCCCTACGAGCAGTACTTC. Translation: CASSLDSADPYEQYF.